The entry below gives a single T cell receptor (beta chain) sequence along with its context. Here immunoSEQ multiplex PCR was the method, and the copy in TCRdb shows in-frame clones only, minus some. The sample has some 99,000 clones; around 81% are singletons. The data derive from a study of blood T cell repertoires in COVID-19. There are 15 residues in the CDR3. The V segment lost 2 bases and the J segment 5 bases; nucleotides outside the gene matches: 8. Germline V gives CDR1 MNHNS, CDR2 SASEGT. J is TRBJ1-2 and V is TRBV6-1; 7 positions match TRBD1. The origin of this receptor is a human donor in a cohort sampled during active or convalescent COVID-19. The sequencing input was peripheral blood. The CDR3: CASSEFRDSSYGYTF. The DNA for the CDR3 is TGTGCCAGCAGTGAATTTAGGGACAGCAGTTATGGCTACACCTTC.